The 5 T cell receptor beta chains below were found in one sample sequenced in a study of blood T cells in healthy people across ages (dated by TCRdb to between 2014 and 2016). Library preparation employed 5' RACE. This sample was sequenced with an Illumina HiSeq 2500. A second roughly 7 to 11 cycle PCR used a sample-barcoded 5' primer and a J-beta primer mix. TCRdb reworked the public reads: Q25 trimming with fastp, MiXCR clone assembly, productive beta chains retained. Each CDR3 protein gets just one entry, which takes the most common genes and DNA from the rows behind it. The sample includes roughly 1,500,000 distinct CDR3 sequences, with about 32% observed a single time. In total, the top ten clones hold about 10% of the sample. The specimen was blood. All receptors come from a woman between 25 and 40 years old in good health.

The J gene is TRBJ2-3, the V gene TRBV11-2; D is unresolved. The germline V gene has CDR1 SGHAT and CDR2 FQNNGV. The CDR3 has 14 amino acids. The V gene lost 7 bases and the J gene lost 2 bases, with 13 bases spanning the gap. CDR3 DNA sequence: TGTGCCAGCACCCTCGCGTCGGTCACAGATACGCAGTATTTT. It specifies CASTLASVTDTQYF.

V usage is TRBV2 and J usage is TRBJ1-1, with D perhaps matching TRBD1 (6 bases). The CDR3 runs to 15 residues. CDR1 is SNHLY, CDR2 FYNNEI, per germline. V shed 7 bases and J shed 1 base, with 16 bases lying between them. The CDR3 nucleotides read TGTGCCAGCATCGGACAGCAAACCGGGAACACTGAAGCTTTCTTT. This translates into CASIGQQTGNTEAFF.

This clonotype was counted between two and nine times. The chain uses TRBV18 and TRBJ2-7; the match to TRBD1 covers 7 bases. CDR1 and CDR2 (germline): KGHSH, LQKENI. J was trimmed by 7 bases and V by 3 bases; bases with no gene match: 9. The CDR3 has 14 amino acids. The CDR3 DNA sequence: TGTGCCAGCTCACCCCCGGGACAGTTTTCGGAGCAGTACTTC. This codes for CASSPPGQFSEQYF.

V is TRBV21-1 and J is TRBJ2-7. TRBV21-1 is termed a pseudogene. The CDR3 consists of 14 residues. The CDR3 sequence: CASSTWGGSYEQYF. CDR3 DNA: TGTGCCAGCAGTACCTGGGGGGGCTCCTACGAGCAGTACTTC.

The chain links TRBV30 to TRBJ1-2, with D tentatively TRBD1 (5 bases). Trimming stripped 4 bases from V and 1 base from J, with 10 bases between. The CDR3 sequence is 13 residues long. From germline, CDR1 is GTSNPN and CDR2 SVGIG (reference sequence). CDR3 sequence (DNA): TGTGCCTGGACCACGGGGGTTAACTATGGCTACACCTTC. Its translation is CAWTTGVNYGYTF.